Below, 28 T cell receptor beta chains from the same sample are listed, as sequenced in a study of blood T cell repertoires in COVID-19. Sequencing was performed with immunoSEQ multiplex PCR; in TCRdb, only in-frame clones are kept and a portion is missing. This table has 400,000 to 450,000 clones, around nine tenths appearing once. The specimen sequenced was peripheral blood. These receptor sequences come from a man aged 18 to 29 with COVID-19, enrolled during active disease.

The V call is TRBV2, the J call TRBJ2-7, with a possible D match to TRBD1 (6 bases). The CDR3 runs 15 residues. Germline V lookup: CDR1 SNHLY, CDR2 FYNNEI. V was cut by 7 bases and J by 6 bases, with 22 bases left in between. The DNA for the CDR3 is TGTGCCAGCACCGAAGGCTTAGGGGGTAATGCCGAGCAGTACTTC. Its translation: CASTEGLGGNAEQYF. Looking up the rest from reference TRBV2 and TRBJ2-7 gives the full variable domain: EPEVTQTPSHQVTQMGQEVILRCVPISNHLYFYWYRQILGQKVEFLVSFYNNEISEKSEIFDDQFSVERPDGSNFTLKIRSTKLEDSAMYFCASTEGLGGNAEQYFGPGTRLTVT.

The genes are TRBV19 and TRBJ2-7; maybe TRBD2 (7 bases). Germline V gives CDR1 LNHDA, CDR2 SQIVND (reference sequence). The CDR3 runs 14 residues. V dropped 4 bases and J dropped 7 bases, with 17 bases sitting between them. The chain's CDR3 is CASSTLSGGTEQYF. The CDR3 bases are TGTGCCAGTAGTACACTATCCGGGGGGACAGAGCAGTACTTC. The full variable domain, rest sourced from reference TRBV19 and TRBJ2-7, is DGGITQSPKYLFRKEGQNVTLSCEQNLNHDAMYWYRQDPGQGLRLIYYSQIVNDFQKGDIAEGYSVSREKKESFPLTVTSAQKNPTAFYLCASSTLSGGTEQYFGPGTRLTVT.

This chain uses TRBV27 with TRBJ1-2; unclear D gene. Germline V gives CDR1 MNHEY, CDR2 SMNVEV (reference sequence). This CDR3 is 13 amino acids long. Deletions cut 3 bases from V and 0 bases from J, with 5 bases between. The DNA of the CDR3 is TGTGCCAGCAGTTTGAGGGCTAACTATGGCTACACCTTC. It translates to CASSLRANYGYTF.

The chain combines TRBV28 with TRBJ1-6; TRBD1 matches at 7 bases. Trimming took 3 bases from V and 7 from J; bases not matched to a gene: 3. This CDR3 spans 14 amino acids. Germline V gives CDR1 MDHEN, CDR2 SYDVKM. In nucleotides, the CDR3 is TGTGCCAGCAGTTTGTGGACAGGCAATTCACCCCTCCACTTT. Translating it yields CASSLWTGNSPLHF. The full variable domain, in which reference TRBV28 and TRBJ1-6 provide the parts outside the CDR3, is DVKVTQSSRYLVKRTGEKVFLECVQDMDHENMFWYRQDPGLGLRLIYFSYDVKMKEKGDIPEGYSVSREKKERFSLILESASTNQTSMYLCASSLWTGNSPLHFGNGTRLTVT.

The chain links TRBV19 to TRBJ2-5, with D perhaps TRBD2 (6 bases). Trimming took off 6 bases at V and 2 bases at J, with 19 bases between the two ends. Germline CDR1 LNHDA, CDR2 SQIVND (reference sequence). The CDR3 has 16 amino acids. The CDR3 coding sequence is TGTGCCAGTAGAACCATCTCCGGGAGCGGGCAAGAGACCCAGTACTTC. The encoded protein is CASRTISGSGQETQYF.

This chain joins TRBV11-3 and TRBJ2-1, with 8 nucleotides matching TRBD2. The germline gives CDR1 SGHNT, CDR2 YENEEA. This CDR3 spans 16 amino acids. J was trimmed by 8 bases and V by 5 bases; bases with no gene match: 14. The CDR3 reads CASSQPGRALWDEQFF. The CDR3 region has the DNA TGTGCCAGCAGCCAGCCCGGGAGGGCCCTTTGGGATGAGCAGTTCTTC.

This rearrangement joins TRBV5-5 to TRBJ2-7; tentatively, D is TRBD2 (5 bases). This CDR3 has 15 amino acids. CDR1 is SGHKS, CDR2 YYEKEE, per germline (reference sequence). The V and J ends lost 2 bases and 4 bases respectively, with 16 bases between them. CDR3 in amino acids: CASSFSLAKAYEQYF. The CDR3 DNA is TGTGCCAGCAGCTTCTCCCTAGCCAAAGCGTACGAGCAGTACTTC.

Here the CDR3 reads CASSVEGGQGTDTQYF. The CDR3 DNA sequence: TGTGCCAGCAGCGTAGAGGGGGGGCAGGGCACAGATACGCAGTATTTT. The chain uses TRBV9 and TRBJ2-3; possible D gene TRBD2, 7 bases. CDR3 length equals 16 residues. The germline gives CDR1 SGDLS, CDR2 YYNGEE. V gave up 0 bases and J gave up 1 base, with 12 bases separating them. The full variable domain, in which reference TRBV9 and TRBJ2-3 provide the parts outside the CDR3, is DSGVTQTPKHLITATGQRVTLRCSPRSGDLSVYWYQQSLDQGLQFLIQYYNGEERAKGNILERFSAQQFPDLHSELNLSSLELGDSALYFCASSVEGGQGTDTQYFGPGTRLTVL.

DNA of the CDR3: TGTGCCTGGAGTGGGGCTAGCGGCCAAGAGACCCAGTACTTC. Amino acids: CAWSGASGQETQYF. The chain recombines TRBV30 with TRBJ2-5; 7 bases agree with TRBD2. The germline V gene encodes CDR1 GTSNPN and CDR2 SVGIG (reference sequence). The CDR3 length is 14 residues. V trimming: 1 base; J trimming: 1 base; junction bases outside the gene matches: 3.

This clone was observed a few times. The V gene is TRBV5-1, the J gene TRBJ1-5, with D possibly being TRBD1 (5 bases). Trimming shortened V by 4 bases and J by 2 bases, and 10 bases separated the two germline ends. Germline lookup yields CDR1 SGHRS and CDR2 YFSETQ. This CDR3 region has 14 residues. The CDR3 sequence is CASSEQGGNQPQHF. The CDR3 coding sequence is TGCGCCAGCAGCGAACAAGGGGGCAATCAGCCCCAGCATTTT.

The chain is built from TRBV10-2 and TRBJ2-7; TRBD2 matches at 8 bases. The germline V gene has CDR1 WSHSY and CDR2 SAAADI. The CDR3 is 16 amino acids. With V trimmed by 6 bases and J by 9 bases, 19 bases remained unmatched. The CDR3 DNA is TGCGCCAGCAGCGGGAGGGGAGGGCAGCTACTACGTGGGCAGTACTTC. It encodes CASSGRGGQLLRGQYF.

The chain recombines TRBV6-6 with TRBJ1-5; 7 bases fit TRBD1. The CDR3 is 14 amino acids. Germline values: CDR1 MNHNY, CDR2 SVGAGI (reference sequence). V lost 6 bases and J lost 7; bases outside the gene matches: 9. The CDR3 nucleotides are TGTGCCAGCAGCGGACAGGACAGCACACAGCCCCAGCATTTT. Protein sequence: CASSGQDSTQPQHF.

The V gene is TRBV21-1, the J gene TRBJ2-7; TRBD1 reflects the table's D call only, with no check against the DNA. TRBV21-1 is flagged as a pseudogene. The CDR3 is 19 residues long. CDR3 coding DNA: TGTGCCAGCAGCAACTATCGCGCCAAGACAGGTGGTTTGGCCTACGAGCAGTACTTC. Translated, it gives CASSNYRAKTGGLAYEQYF.

The chain employs TRBV7-9 and TRBJ2-7; D may be TRBD2 (6 bases). CDR1 and CDR2 from the germline V gene are SEHNR and FQNEAQ (reference sequence). The germline V and J ends were trimmed by 1 base and 0 bases, with 10 bases remaining between them. The CDR3 totals 15 residues. The CDR3 region has the DNA TGTGCCAGCAGCTTAGGGCGGGGAAGCTCCTACGAGCAGTACTTC. Protein: CASSLGRGSSYEQYF.

V and J are TRBV6-1 and TRBJ1-2; the match to TRBD1 covers 11 bases. The CDR3 has 16 amino acids. Trimming cost V 3 bases and J 5 bases; bases outside gene matches: 8. Germline CDR1 reads MNHNS; CDR2 reads SASEGT. The DNA of the CDR3 is TGTGCCAGCAGTGACTTCCCGGGACAGGGGGTATATGGCTACACCTTC. Its translation is CASSDFPGQGVYGYTF.

The table lists this clone with a count of one. This sequence joins TRBV19 and TRBJ2-5; 9 bases fit TRBD2. After removal of 4 bases from V and 2 bases from J, the junction contained 2 bases not matched to a gene. The germline CDR1 and CDR2 sequences are LNHDA and SQIVND (reference sequence). This CDR3 is 14 amino acids long. CDR3 DNA: TGTGCCAGTAGTAGGGGACTAGCTCAAGAGACCCAGTACTTC. As protein: CASSRGLAQETQYF.

The rearrangement uses TRBV15 and TRBJ2-7, with TRBD1 identical over 8 bases. The germline CDR1 and CDR2 sequences are LNHNV and YYDKDF (reference sequence). This CDR3 is built from 15 residues. The junction had 9 bases not matched to a gene; V was cut back by 4 bases and J by 4 bases. The CDR3 DNA reads TGTGCCACCAGCATTTCAACCGGGACAGGTTACGAGCAGTACTTC. Translating gives CATSISTGTGYEQYF.

This chain links TRBV20-1 with TRBJ1-2; 11 bases match TRBD1. Looked up from germline, CDR1 is DFQATT and CDR2 is SNEGSKA (reference sequence). The CDR3 sequence is 15 residues long. The J segment lost 4 bases and the V segment lost 3 bases, leaving 7 bases of the junction unmatched. The CDR3 DNA is TGCAGTGCTAGTACCTCGGGGACAGGGGGCTATGGCTACACCTTC. Translated: CSASTSGTGGYGYTF.

This clone was seen only a few times. This chain connects TRBV25-1 to TRBJ2-7; no definite D call. This CDR3 has 17 residues. Trimming took 3 bases from V and 5 from J, leaving 23 bases between them. CDR1 MGHDK and CDR2 SYGVNS come from the germline V gene. The DNA of the CDR3 is TGTGCCAGCAGTGAGGAAAAGAACCGGGTTACGTTCCACGAGCAGTACTTC. It encodes CASSEEKNRVTFHEQYF.

This clone has a handful of counts. The sample contains more than one DNA sequence encoding this CDR3. The chain joins TRBV15 to TRBJ2-7, with 7 bases lining up with TRBD2. With V trimmed by 0 bases and J by 2 bases, 1 base remained unmatched. This CDR3 is built from 14 residues. Germline values: CDR1 LNHNV, CDR2 YYDKDF (reference sequence). DNA for the CDR3: TGTGCCACCAGCAGAGAGGGAGGGGCCTACGAGCAGTACTTC. Translating it yields CATSREGGAYEQYF.

The gene calls are TRBV6-5 and TRBJ1-1; D is undetermined. From germline, CDR1 is MNHEY and CDR2 SVGAGI. The CDR3 is 12 residues long. With 6 bases removed from V and 5 bases from J, the gap between germline ends came to 10 bases. The CDR3 coding sequence is TGTGCCAGCAGCAACTCCGGGACTGAAGCTTTCTTT. Its translation is CASSNSGTEAFF.

This clone has just one count. The V and J genes are TRBV30 and TRBJ1-4; 9 bases line up with TRBD1. V dropped 3 bases and J dropped 7; count of bases not matched to a gene: 3. The germline V gene has CDR1 GTSNPN and CDR2 SVGIG (reference sequence). This CDR3 has 13 residues. Written as DNA, the CDR3 is TGTGCCTGGAGGACAGGGGGGCGTGAAAAACTGTTTTTT. Protein: CAWRTGGREKLFF.

The V gene is TRBV19, the J gene TRBJ2-2, with 7 nucleotides matching TRBD2. Trimming removed 6 bases from V and 1 base from J; junction bases left unmatched: 5. Germline V CDR1 and CDR2: LNHDA, SQIVND (reference sequence). This CDR3 contains 15 residues. In nucleotides, the CDR3 is TGTGCCAGTAGGGGGGGGACGATGAACACCGGGGAGCTGTTTTTT. This gives the protein CASRGGTMNTGELFF.

Only a few counts were recorded for this clone. This rearrangement joins TRBV14 to TRBJ2-7; TRBD1 matches 7 bases. The CDR3 sequence is 16 residues long. From germline, CDR1 is SGHDN and CDR2 FVKESK. J lost 5 bases, V lost 3 bases, and 13 bases had no gene match. CDR3 loop: CASSHRRDREEDEQYF. DNA for the CDR3: TGTGCCAGCAGCCATCGCAGAGACAGGGAAGAGGACGAGCAGTACTTC.

This chain joins TRBV14 and TRBJ2-4, with 7 bases identical to TRBD2. Germline loops: CDR1 SGHDN, CDR2 FVKESK. V was pared by 1 base and J by 9 bases, with 3 bases of the junction left unmatched. The CDR3 runs 13 residues. The CDR3 reads CASSQGRGTIQYF. The CDR3 region has the DNA TGTGCCAGCAGCCAAGGGCGGGGGACCATTCAGTACTTC.

This clone was observed a few times. The rearrangement joins TRBV5-5 to TRBJ1-1; perhaps TRBD1 as D (6 bases). V lost 2 bases and J lost 2, with 10 bases in between. The CDR3 contains 14 residues. Germline V gives CDR1 SGHKS, CDR2 YYEKEE (reference sequence). The CDR3: CASSLLDSNTEAFF. The DNA for the CDR3 is TGTGCCAGCAGCTTATTGGACAGTAACACTGAAGCTTTCTTT.

This chain connects TRBV15 to TRBJ2-2, with D hard to call. Germline V lookup: CDR1 LNHNV, CDR2 YYDKDF (reference sequence). The CDR3 spans 14 residues. The germline V and J ends were trimmed by 1 base and 3 bases, with 6 bases remaining between them. CDR3 DNA sequence: TGTGCCACCAGCAGAGGAGGAGACACCGGGGAGCTGTTTTTT. Encoded protein: CATSRGGDTGELFF. Using reference TRBV15 and TRBJ2-2 for the parts outside the CDR3, the full variable domain is DAMVIQNPRYQVTQFGKPVTLSCSQTLNHNVMYWYQQKSSQAPKLLFHYYDKDFNNEADTPDNFQSRRPNTSFCFLDIRSPGLGDTAMYLCATSRGGDTGELFFGEGSRLTVL.

V is TRBV4-1 and J is TRBJ2-2; 7 bases are a match to TRBD2. The CDR3 runs 18 residues. The germline CDR1 and CDR2 sequences are MGHRA and YSYEKL. Trimming cost V 1 base and J 4 bases; bases outside gene matches: 12. DNA for the CDR3: TGCGCCAGCAGCCAAGTCACTGCGGGAGTTATCGCCACCGGGGAGCTGTTTTTT. Encoded protein: CASSQVTAGVIATGELFF.